This T cell receptor (beta chain) was documented in a study of T cell repertoires in cytomegalovirus infection. Study summary: The public TCR beta signatures pointed to both CMV infection and matching HLA type. Study-wide findings and caveats: HLA-C-restricted CMV clonotypes gave the most frequent clonotype in two of eight donors.

TCRdb re-analysed the reads in MiXCR, keeping a single row per CDR3 protein. In the table there are more than 150,000 distinct CDR3 sequences, roughly 27% of which are singletons. A remark on this clonotype: Its target is unknown.

Germline trimming cut 0 bases from V and 3 bases from J; bases unmatched to any gene: 2. Germline V gene lookup returns CDR1 LNHDA and CDR2 SQIVND (reference sequence). The CDR3 runs to 15 residues. The TCR sequence derives from a human donor in good health (CMV status not recorded). Some clones in this sample may be carry-over from other donors' samples. The chain has TRBV19 and TRBJ1-5; 7 positions match TRBD1. The specimen sequenced was PBMCs. The CDR3 region is CASSIEQGYNQPQHF. CDR3 bases: TGTGCCAGTAGTATAGAACAGGGGTACAATCAGCCCCAGCATTTT.